The text below deals with one TCR beta chain. As originally analysed: Counts of nucleated cells, estimated from reference gene primer amplification, were obtained. Sequencing used immunoSEQ multiplex PCR; TCRdb keeps in-frame clones, though not all of them. V, J and clone size are those of that table, while D and trimming were read from the DNA. Here the sample spans over 200,000 clones, over 80% being singletons. With 9 bases removed from V and 2 bases from J, the gap between germline ends came to 8 bases. The CDR3 runs 13 residues. Germline V gives CDR1 MDHEN, CDR2 SYDVKM. These data come from a study of blood T cell repertoires in COVID-19.

The sequenced sample was peripheral blood. This chain uses TRBV28 with TRBJ2-6; no clear D gene. This TCR was recovered from a man under 40 with COVID-19, enrolled during active disease. CDR3 coding DNA: TGTGCCAGTACTCTAGCTGGGGCCAACGTCCTGACTTTC. It codes for CASTLAGANVLTF.